The entry below gives a single T cell receptor (beta chain) sequence along with its context. What it binds is unknown. The naive CD8 fraction comprised CD45RO-negative cells positively selected for CCR7 and excluded terminally differentiated effector memory CD45RA+ cells. Clones were read by immunoSEQ multiplex PCR, and TCRdb kept only the in-frame ones, dropping some. The table records 450,000 to 700,000 clones, just under 97% of them present only once. These data belong to a study of shared clonotypes between healthy human individuals. Turning to the study itself: Researchers drew samples from two women and a few men aged 18 to 49.

The CDR3 is 15 residues long. Germline CDR1 is MDHEN and CDR2 is SYDVKM. The V gene end was trimmed by 4 bases and the J gene end by 6 bases; junction bases not matched to a gene: 7. Study results and limitations: Compared with clonotypes that all four donors shared, non-shared clonotypes had lower generation probabilities.

The specimen was naive CD8+ T cells sorted from blood. The V gene is TRBV28, the J gene TRBJ2-3, with 10 bases identical to TRBD2. The clonotype originates from a woman aged 30 to 39 in good health. The CDR3 is CASSSSGRGGDTQYF. CDR3 DNA sequence: TGTGCCAGCAGTTCAAGCGGGAGGGGCGGGGATACGCAGTATTTT.